One and the same sample provided the 31 T cell receptor beta chains below, sequenced in a study of cytomegalovirus exposure and HLA in healthy donors (TCRdb year 2017). The library was made by the immunoSEQ multiplex PCR assay. For the multiplex PCR, a mixture combining 60 forward primers for TCR Vbeta segments and 13 reverse primers for TCR Jbeta segments was used. TCRdb retrieved this table from immuneACCESS and kept in-frame rearrangements only. Not all clones are present; in checked studies, unresolved V genes account for under half, and no reason is known for the remainder. This sample gives approximately 200,000 clones in total; nearly 80% of them show up just once. The biggest ten clones account for under 2% of the sample. Sequenced material: PBMCs. The receptors derive from a man aged 18-30 years in good health and CMV-seronegative.

The J gene is TRBJ2-5, the V gene TRBV27; 10 bases agree with TRBD2. The V gene's germline CDR1 is MNHEY and CDR2 SMNVEV (reference sequence). There are 15 residues in the CDR3. V shed 2 bases, J shed 5 bases, and the junction held 5 bases outside the gene matches. Here the CDR3 DNA reads TGTGCCAGCAGTTTAGCCCTAGCGGGAGTGGAGACCCAGTACTTC. Translated: CASSLALAGVETQYF.

This rearrangement joins TRBV28 to TRBJ1-4, with 7 bases matching TRBD1. The ends lost 5 bases at V and 7 bases at J; junction bases unmatched: 13. Germline values: CDR1 MDHEN, CDR2 SYDVKM. The CDR3 extends over 16 amino acids. The CDR3 sequence: CASSEGAAYSREKLFF. Here the CDR3 DNA reads TGTGCCAGCAGTGAGGGGGCGGCTTACTCACGTGAAAAACTGTTTTTT.

The chain has TRBV5-4 and TRBJ2-5, with D possibly TRBD1 on 5 matching bases. This CDR3 is 14 amino acids long. Between the trimmed V and J ends, which lost 0 bases and 0 bases, there was a span of 6 bases. Germline V gene lookup returns CDR1 SGHNT and CDR2 YYREEE (reference sequence). The DNA of the CDR3 is TGTGCCAGCAGCTTGGCGGACAACCAAGAGACCCAGTACTTC. Its protein is CASSLADNQETQYF. The whole variable domain, remainder taken from reference TRBV5-4 and TRBJ2-5, is ETGVTQSPTHLIKTRGQQVTLRCSSQSGHNTVSWYQQALGQGPQFIFQYYREEENGRGNFPPRFSGLQFPNYSSELNVNALELDDSALYLCASSLADNQETQYFGPGTRLLVL.

The chain couples TRBV7-8 to TRBJ2-1; 7 bases match TRBD2. The V segment lost 5 bases and the J segment 0 bases; nucleotides outside the gene matches: 7. The CDR3 extends over 16 amino acids. Germline V gene data show CDR1 as SGHVS and CDR2 as FQNEAQ. This CDR3 is CASSRDYLPSYNEQFF. The CDR3 DNA reads TGTGCCAGCAGCAGGGACTACCTCCCCTCCTACAATGAGCAGTTCTTC. Combining the CDR3 with reference TRBV7-8 and TRBJ2-1 gives the whole variable domain GAGVSQSPRYKVAKRGQDVALRCDPISGHVSLFWYQQALGQGPEFLTYFQNEAQLDKSGLPSDRFFAERPEGSVSTLKIQRTQQEDSAVYLCASSRDYLPSYNEQFFGPGTRLTVL.

This clone was detected only a few times. V is TRBV6-5 and J is TRBJ1-5; the D gene is possibly TRBD1 (6 bases). Trimming stripped 6 bases from V and 5 bases from J, with 11 bases between. The CDR3 consists of 13 residues. Germline V CDR1 and CDR2: MNHEY, SVGAGI. This CDR3 is CASSRQEDQPQHF. Here the CDR3 DNA reads TGTGCCAGCAGCCGACAGGAAGATCAGCCCCAGCATTTT.

This clone was seen a handful of times. The gene calls are TRBV6-5 and TRBJ1-2; D not certain. From germline, CDR1 is MNHEY and CDR2 SVGAGI. Trimming stripped 6 bases from V and 2 bases from J, with 10 bases between. This CDR3 region has 13 residues. CDR3: CASSLGENYGYTF. Written as DNA, the CDR3 is TGTGCCAGCAGCCTGGGAGAGAACTATGGCTACACCTTC.

V and J are TRBV23-1 and TRBJ1-5; 10 bases align to TRBD1. TRBV23-1 is treated as an ORF (open reading frame) with a function not yet certain. The CDR3 totals 21 residues. After removal of 5 bases from V and 1 base from J, the junction contained 20 bases not matched to a gene. This CDR3 reads CASSTSRRRQGAMRSNQPQHF. CDR3 DNA sequence: TGCGCCAGCAGTACCTCCCGAAGAAGACAGGGGGCAATGCGGAGCAATCAGCCCCAGCATTTT.

A single count supports this clone. The J gene is TRBJ2-1, the V gene TRBV9, with D possibly TRBD2 on 5 matching bases. This CDR3 has 12 amino acids. Germline-derived CDR1 and CDR2 are SGDLS and YYNGEE. V lost 4 bases and J 6 bases, leaving 8 bases between the germline ends. CDR3 coding DNA: TGTGCCAGCAGCACCCGGGGCAATGAGCAGTTCTTC. Encoded protein: CASSTRGNEQFF.

Worth noting for this clone: An end of the junction does not agree with germline; a read error may underlie this. This chain connects TRBV7-9 to TRBJ2-7; the D is unclear. This CDR3 spans 12 amino acids. The germline gives CDR1 SEHNR, CDR2 FQNEAQ (reference sequence). This chain's CDR3 is CSSSLVGYEQYF. CDR3 coding DNA: TGTTCCAGCAGCTTAGTCGGCTACGAGCAGTACTTC.

The V gene is TRBV5-1, the J gene TRBJ1-4, with D tentatively TRBD1 (5 bases). The CDR3 contains 15 residues. Trimming stripped 4 bases from V and 4 bases from J, with 14 bases between. In germline, CDR1 is SGHRS, CDR2 YFSETQ. In DNA, the CDR3 is TGCGCCAGCAGCGGGGCGGATGCGTATAATGAAAAACTGTTTTTT. This gives the protein CASSGADAYNEKLFF.

The gene calls are TRBV6-5 and TRBJ2-1; TRBD1 matches 7 bases. This CDR3 spans 14 amino acids. CDR1 and CDR2 (germline): MNHEY, SVGAGI. Losses at the gene ends were 6 bases for V and 3 bases for J; bases not matched to a gene: 5. CDR3 region: CASSWDRIYNEQFF. The CDR3 DNA reads TGTGCCAGCAGCTGGGACAGAATCTACAATGAGCAGTTCTTC.

V and J are TRBV19 and TRBJ1-5, with 11 bases lining up with TRBD1. The V gene's germline CDR1 is LNHDA and CDR2 SQIVND (reference sequence). This CDR3 is built from 17 residues. V trimming: 3 bases; J trimming: 5 bases; junction bases outside the gene matches: 9. The CDR3 DNA reads as TGTGCCAGTAGTATCCCGGGACAGGGGGTACAGCATCAGCCCCAGCATTTT. Translating gives CASSIPGQGVQHQPQHF.

V usage is TRBV9 and J usage is TRBJ2-7, with a weak D call TRBD2 (5 bases). The CDR3 consists of 18 residues. Trimming stripped 2 bases from V and 1 base from J, with 22 bases between. Germline lookup yields CDR1 SGDLS and CDR2 YYNGEE. DNA of the CDR3: TGTGCCAGCAGCGTCAACCCCGCCATCGGACGGGGATCCTACGAGCAGTACTTC. This encodes CASSVNPAIGRGSYEQYF.

The V and J genes are TRBV6-4 and TRBJ2-5; 7 bases fit TRBD2. The J segment lost 7 bases and the V segment lost 0 bases, leaving 2 bases of the junction unmatched. The CDR3 is 13 amino acids. The germline CDR1 and CDR2 sequences are MRHNA and SNTAGT. CDR3 amino acids: CASSDSGGTTQYF. Written as DNA, the CDR3 is TGTGCCAGCAGTGACTCGGGGGGGACGACCCAGTACTTC.

This clone was seen only once. The V and J genes are TRBV29-1 and TRBJ1-1; 11 nucleotides match TRBD1. V shed 1 base and J 7 bases; nucleotides not matched to a gene: 8. The germline gives CDR1 SQVTM, CDR2 ANQGSEA. This CDR3 has 15 residues. The CDR3 bases are TGCAGCGTTGAAGGAAGGGACAGGGGGGATATTGAAGCTTTCTTT. This translates into CSVEGRDRGDIEAFF.

The J gene is TRBJ2-7, the V gene TRBV4-3; no reliable D call. Trimming left V 4 bases short and J 2 bases short, with 15 bases between. The CDR3 consists of 15 residues. CDR1 is LGHNA and CDR2 is YSLEER in the germline V gene. CDR3: CASSPRFGGTYEQYF. The CDR3 DNA sequence: TGCGCCAGCAGCCCTAGATTTGGCGGAACCTACGAGCAGTACTTC.

The V and J genes are TRBV5-1 and TRBJ1-1; TRBD1 might be the D (5 bases). V was pared by 4 bases and J by 1 base, with 8 bases between. From germline, CDR1 is SGHRS and CDR2 YFSETQ. This CDR3 has 13 amino acids. CDR3 sequence (DNA): TGCGCCAGCAGCGCGACAGAGAACACTGAAGCTTTCTTT. Translating it yields CASSATENTEAFF.

The chain carries TRBV6-4 and TRBJ2-7, with 8 positions matching TRBD2. Germline V gene lookup returns CDR1 MRHNA and CDR2 SNTAGT. Trimming took 3 bases from V and 3 from J; bases not matched to a gene: 7. The CDR3 runs 15 residues. CDR3 coding DNA: TGTGCCAGCAGTGAATCCGGGGGGGAGAACTACGAGCAGTACTTC. Protein product: CASSESGGENYEQYF.

This clone was picked up a small number of times. V gene TRBV7-9 combines with J gene TRBJ1-4, with D possibly being TRBD1 (5 bases). V was cut by 1 base and J by 8 bases, with 11 bases left in between. The CDR3 is made up of 14 amino acids. Germline CDR1 reads SEHNR; CDR2 reads FQNEAQ (reference sequence). CDR3 residues: CASSLDTGREKLFF. CDR3 DNA sequence: TGTGCCAGCAGCTTAGATACAGGTCGGGAAAAACTGTTTTTT.

V is TRBV5-5 and J is TRBJ2-1; 11 bases match TRBD2. Trimming took 4 bases from V and 13 from J; bases not matched to a gene: 13. CDR1 and CDR2 from the germline V gene are SGHKS and YYEKEE (reference sequence). This CDR3 spans 15 amino acids. CDR3 amino acids: CASSALTGTSGFQFF. In DNA form, the CDR3 reads TGTGCCAGCAGCGCGCTAACCGGGACTAGCGGTTTTCAGTTCTTC.

The gene calls are TRBV6-6 and TRBJ2-7; 9 bases map to TRBD1. With V trimmed by 3 bases and J by 2 bases, 8 bases remained unmatched. Looked up from germline, CDR1 is MNHNY and CDR2 is SVGAGI (reference sequence). The CDR3 is 16 residues long. DNA of the CDR3: TGTGCCAGCAGTTATTTCCCGGGACAGGGCGCCTACGAGCAGTACTTC. Encoded protein: CASSYFPGQGAYEQYF.

This clone has just one count. This chain links TRBV28 with TRBJ2-1; D unclear. Trimming shortened V by 2 bases and J by 6 bases, and 8 bases separated the two germline ends. CDR1 MDHEN and CDR2 SYDVKM come from the germline V gene. CDR3 length equals 13 residues. Written as DNA, the CDR3 is TGTGCCAGCAGTTTAGACGGCGGCAATGAGCAGTTCTTC. As protein: CASSLDGGNEQFF.

The chain uses TRBV15 and TRBJ2-5; TRBD2 matches 13 bases. The CDR3 contains 15 residues. In germline, CDR1 is LNHNV, CDR2 YYDKDF (reference sequence). V lost 8 bases to trimming and J lost 5 bases; unmatched junction nucleotides: 8. For the CDR3, the DNA is TGTGCCACCCAAGGGACTAGCGGGGACGTCGAGACCCAGTACTTC. Protein sequence: CATQGTSGDVETQYF.

This rearrangement joins TRBV30 to TRBJ1-1; tentative D call: TRBD1 (5 bases). In germline, CDR1 is GTSNPN, CDR2 SVGIG (reference sequence). With 1 base removed from V and 1 base from J, the gap between germline ends came to 10 bases. The CDR3 is made up of 14 amino acids. CDR3 amino acids: CAWSDVQGNTEAFF. Here the CDR3 DNA reads TGTGCCTGGAGTGACGTTCAGGGGAACACTGAAGCTTTCTTT. Full variable domain (remainder filled in from reference TRBV30 and TRBJ1-1): SQTIHQWPATLVQPVGSPLSLECTVEGTSNPNLYWYRQAAGRGLQLLFYSVGIGQISSEVPQNLSASRPQDRQFILSSKKLLLSDSGFYLCAWSDVQGNTEAFFGQGTRLTVV.

This chain connects TRBV19 to TRBJ2-7; D possibly corresponds to TRBD2 (6 bases). CDR3 size: 15 residues. V lost 6 bases, J lost 3 bases, and 18 bases lay in between. The V gene's germline CDR1 is LNHDA and CDR2 SQIVND (reference sequence). CDR3 sequence reads: CASSLAAGTDYEQYF. CDR3 nucleotide sequence: TGTGCCAGTAGCCTCGCGGCGGGAACTGACTACGAGCAGTACTTC.

The chain employs TRBV27 and TRBJ2-7, with TRBD2 matching 15 bases. J lost 0 bases, V lost 10 bases, and 4 bases had no gene match. This CDR3 region has 15 residues. CDR1 is MNHEY, CDR2 SMNVEV, per germline (reference sequence). The DNA of the CDR3 is TGTGCCATCGGACTAGCGGGAGGGACCTCCTACGAGCAGTACTTC. It translates to CAIGLAGGTSYEQYF.

This clone was detected once. The chain combines TRBV29-1 with TRBJ2-5; 8 nucleotides line up with TRBD2. Germline values: CDR1 SQVTM, CDR2 ANQGSEA. CDR3 length: 15 residues. With 1 base clipped from V and 4 bases from J, the junction kept 8 bases outside the gene matches. The CDR3 here is CSVEGVGLAGETQYF. DNA for the CDR3: TGCAGCGTTGAAGGGGTAGGCCTAGCGGGAGAGACCCAGTACTTC.

The V gene is TRBV5-5, the J gene TRBJ2-7, with D possibly being TRBD2 (6 bases). V lost 0 bases and J 6 bases, leaving 16 bases between the germline ends. The CDR3 covers 15 residues. Germline V CDR1 and CDR2: SGHKS, YYEKEE (reference sequence). The CDR3 reads CASSLVSVGGAEQYF. In DNA form, the CDR3 reads TGTGCCAGCAGCTTGGTCAGCGTGGGCGGGGCCGAGCAGTACTTC.

The chain carries TRBV6-5 and TRBJ2-7; 9 bases line up with TRBD1. V trimming: 0 bases; J trimming: 1 base; junction bases outside the gene matches: 4. Germline V gives CDR1 MNHEY, CDR2 SVGAGI. The CDR3 extends over 16 amino acids. In DNA form, the CDR3 reads TGTGCCAGCAGTTACTCCCCGACAGGGGGTTCCTACGAGCAGTACTTC. Encoded protein: CASSYSPTGGSYEQYF.

This chain uses TRBV5-6 with TRBJ1-1, with D possibly matching TRBD1 (6 bases). V lost 2 bases and J lost 1, with 12 bases in between. This CDR3 comprises 15 residues. Germline V gene sequence: CDR1 SGHDT, CDR2 YYEEEE. In nucleotides, the CDR3 is TGTGCCAGCAGCTTTACAGGGAACGGGAACACTGAAGCTTTCTTT. Protein sequence: CASSFTGNGNTEAFF.

CDR3 loop: CASSFSGSREYF. The CDR3 DNA follows: TGTGCCAGCAGCTTCTCGGGGTCCCGCGAGTACTTC. The chain carries TRBV5-5 and TRBJ2-7; weak D call: TRBD2 (5 bases). The CDR3 spans 12 residues. Germline lookup yields CDR1 SGHKS and CDR2 YYEKEE (reference sequence). Trimming cost V 2 bases and J 11 bases, with 14 bases left between them.